A single T cell receptor beta chain is shown here with its context. These data are taken from a study of blood T cell repertoires in COVID-19. Generated by immunoSEQ multiplex PCR, the TCRdb table keeps only in-frame clones and is missing some. The table shows under 300,000 clones, with around 89% occurring only once. V gave up 1 base and J gave up 5 bases, with 14 bases separating them. Germline lookup yields CDR1 KGHDR and CDR2 SFDVKD. The CDR3 covers 16 residues. The material sequenced was PBMCs or T cells enriched from blood (not recorded which). The source is a woman aged 60-75 years in a cohort exposed to, infected with or recovered from COVID-19 (not recorded which). This chain links TRBV24-1 with TRBJ2-1; possible D gene TRBD2, 6 bases. The CDR3 sequence is CATSDFAAGSNNEQFF. In nucleotides, the CDR3 is TGTGCCACCAGTGATTTCGCGGCGGGATCGAACAATGAGCAGTTCTTC.